A selection of T cell receptor beta chains follows, all from one sample in a study of molecular identifiers for immune sequencing clone quantification. TCRdb called the PCR reads again in MiXCR, with one record for every CDR3 protein. There are over 85,000 distinct CDR3 sequences in the sample; under 40% occur only once, and 9.7% lies in the top ten. The sample consisted of naive CD8+ T cells from blood, with Jurkat cell RNA spiked in. These receptors all stem from a human donor in good health. Some libraries in this study had Jurkat cell RNA spiked in. CDR3s include the opening cysteine and the closing phenylalanine or tryptophan. The D gene is left open where the match is weak. The size entry is marked missing in some rows and otherwise reads once, few, many or a size class.

v_gene	j_gene	d_gene	abundance	CDR3nt	CDR3aa
TRBV12-3/TRBV12-4	TRBJ2-1	TRBD1	NA	TGTGCCAGCAGTACAGGGGGATCCTACAATGAGCAGTTCTTC	CASSTGGSYNEQFF
TRBV11-2	TRBJ2-3	NA	few	TGTGCCAGCAGCCTTACGGGACCCTTCACAGATACGCAGTATTTT	CASSLTGPFTDTQYF
TRBV6-2/TRBV6-3	TRBJ2-7	NA	few	TGTGCCAGCAGTTATTCGATCTACGAGCAGTACTTC	CASSYSIYEQYF
TRBV7-2	TRBJ2-7	TRBD1	few	TGTGCCAGCAGCTTATTGGTCGGGACAGGGGGGGACGAGCAGTACTTC	CASSLLVGTGGDEQYF
TRBV7-2	TRBJ2-3	NA	few	TGTGCCAGCAGCTTACGGGGGTTCACAGATACGCAGTATTTT	CASSLRGFTDTQYF
TRBV6-5	TRBJ2-5	NA	NA	TGTGCCAGCAGTTACGACAACCAAGAGACCCAGTACTTC	CASSYDNQETQYF
TRBV5-5	TRBJ1-1	NA	NA	TGTGCCAGCAGCTCGGAGGACAGCAGGATTTATGAAGCTTTCTTT	CASSSEDSRIYEAFF
TRBV6-2/TRBV6-3	TRBJ1-5	NA	NA	TGTGCCAGCAGTTACCCCAGCAATCAGCCCCAGCATTTT	CASSYPSNQPQHF
TRBV7-9	TRBJ1-1	TRBD1	NA	TGTGCCAGCAGCCCCCCCTCAGGACAGGGGATTACTGAAGCTTTCTTT	CASSPPSGQGITEAFF
TRBV18	TRBJ2-3	NA	NA	TGTGCCAGCTCACCAACAGGGGGGACTAGCTTGGATACGCAGTATTTT	CASSPTGGTSLDTQYF
TRBV4-1	TRBJ2-7	NA	once	TGCGCCAGCAGCCACAGGGAAGGGTACGAGCAGTACTTC	CASSHREGYEQYF
TRBV7-2	TRBJ2-3	NA	many	TGTGCCAGCAGCTTATGGGCTACAGCGGGAGATACGCAGTATTTT	CASSLWATAGDTQYF
TRBV5-1	TRBJ2-7	TRBD1	many	TGCGCCAGCAGCCCAACCTCGGGACAGGTGGAGTACTTC	CASSPTSGQVEYF
TRBV7-4	TRBJ2-3	NA	NA	TGTGCCAGCAGCTTAGGGGATAATAGCACAGATACGCAGTATTTT	CASSLGDNSTDTQYF
TRBV7-9	TRBJ2-7	NA	NA	TGTGCCGGCAGCTATCTGAGTGCCTACGAGCAGTACTTC	CAGSYLSAYEQYF
TRBV7-8	TRBJ2-3	NA	many	TGTGCCAGCAGCTTATTACGTCCAGAGGCAGATACGCAGTATTTT	CASSLLRPEADTQYF
TRBV7-8	TRBJ2-7	TRBD1	many	TGTGCCAGCAGCCCAGGGGGCCCGAGTCCCTACGAGCAGTACTTC	CASSPGGPSPYEQYF
TRBV13	TRBJ2-2	NA	few	TGTGCCAGCAGCTTAGGCCGAGGGGTACGGGCCGGGGAGCTGTTTTTT	CASSLGRGVRAGELFF
TRBV6-1	TRBJ2-7	NA	NA	TGTGCCAGCAGTGAAGGTTGGACCGAATCCTACGAGCAGTACTTC	CASSEGWTESYEQYF
TRBV7-7	TRBJ1-3	NA	NA	TGTGCCAGCATCCCTAGTCCCCAGGGGAGAGAGGCTGGAAACACCATATATTTT	CASIPSPQGREAGNTIYF
TRBV4-3	TRBJ2-6	NA	NA	TGCGCCAGCAGCCAAGAACAGGGATACTCAGGGGCCAACGGCCTGACTTTC	CASSQEQGYSGANGLTF
TRBV2	TRBJ1-1	NA	NA	TGTGCCAGCCACGCCGGAACTGAAGCTGTCTTT	CASHAGTEAVF
TRBV28	TRBJ2-7	TRBD2	many	TGTGCCATCCGGACTAGCGGCACCTACGAGCAGTACTTC	CAIRTSGTYEQYF
TRBV12-3/TRBV12-4	TRBJ2-3	NA	many	TGTGCCAGCAGTTTAGTGGCCGACACAGATACGCAGTATTTT	CASSLVADTDTQYF
TRBV11-2	TRBJ1-4	NA	NA	TGTGCCAGCAGCTTAGGCGGAGGACTGTTTTTT	CASSLGGGLFF
TRBV4-3	TRBJ2-7	NA	NA	TGCGCCAGCAGCCACTATACAGGGCCCCCCTACGAGCAGTACTTC	CASSHYTGPPYEQYF
TRBV2	TRBJ2-3	NA	many	TGTGCCAGCAGTCCTATAGGTAGCACAGATACGCAGTATTTT	CASSPIGSTDTQYF
TRBV5-4	TRBJ2-5	NA	NA	TGTGCCAGCAGCAGGGGACGGCTGCCCCAAGAGACCCAGTACTTC	CASSRGRLPQETQYF
TRBV7-8	TRBJ2-1	TRBD2	NA	TGTGCCAGCAGCCCATACAGCGGGAGGAATTACAATGAGCAGTCCTTC	CASSPYSGRNYNEQSF
TRBV6-1	TRBJ2-1	TRBD2	NA	TGTGCCAGCAGGGATCTGACTAGCGGGAATGAGCAGTTCTTC	CASRDLTSGNEQFF
TRBV13	TRBJ2-7	NA	few	TGTGCCAGCAGCTTAGAAGGGGGAGGGACGGACTCCTACGAGCAGTACTTC	CASSLEGGGTDSYEQYF
TRBV19	TRBJ2-1	NA	few	TGTGCCAGTAGTCCTCGACTAGTCCGGGACAATGAGCAGTTCTTC	CASSPRLVRDNEQFF
TRBV6-1	TRBJ2-3	TRBD1	few	TGTGCCAGCAGTTCCCGGACAGGGGGCGCGGGAACAGATACGCAGTATTTT	CASSSRTGGAGTDTQYF
TRBV11-2	TRBJ2-5	TRBD2	NA	TGTGCCAGCAGAGCCGGACTAGCGGGCCAAGAGGCCCAGTACTTC	CASRAGLAGQEAQYF
TRBV10-3	TRBJ1-2	NA	NA	TGTGCCATCAGTGATGTGGCTAACTATGGCTACACCTTC	CAISDVANYGYTF
TRBV11-2	TRBJ2-7	NA	few	TGTGCCAGCAGCTTTCTTCCCTACGAGCAGTACTTC	CASSFLPYEQYF
TRBV28	TRBJ1-2	NA	NA	TGTGCCAGCAGGCCTATTAACCGGGACCCGGGGGACTATGGCTACACCTTC	CASRPINRDPGDYGYTF
TRBV28	TRBJ2-4	NA	NA	TGTGCCAGCAGTTTAACCCCCCGGGACATTCAGTACTTC	CASSLTPRDIQYF
TRBV28	TRBJ1-4	NA	NA	TGTGCCAGCGGCAGGGTTGGTGAAAAACTGTTTTTT	CASGRVGEKLFF
TRBV9	TRBJ2-7	NA	few	TGTGCCAGCAGCGGATTAGATCACGAGCAGTACTTC	CASSGLDHEQYF
TRBV25-1	TRBJ2-3	TRBD1	NA	TGTGCCAGCAGCCGCCGGGACAGCAGCACAGATACGCAGTATTTT	CASSRRDSSTDTQYF
TRBV3-1	TRBJ2-2	NA	once	TGTGCCAGCGTCCGAAGCGCTTCTAACACCGGGGAGCTGTTTTTT	CASVRSASNTGELFF
TRBV6-6	TRBJ2-5	TRBD1	NA	TGTGCCAGAAGTTACTCTTCGGACAGGGGGCCCCAAGAGACCCAGTACTTC	CARSYSSDRGPQETQYF
TRBV11-2	TRBJ2-7	NA	many	TGTGCCAGCACCCCGGGGGACCACTACGAGCAGTACTTC	CASTPGDHYEQYF
TRBV27	TRBJ1-5	NA	many	TGTGCCAGCAGTTCCGGAGGGGTTCAGCCCCAGCATTTT	CASSSGGVQPQHF
TRBV28	TRBJ1-3	NA	NA	TGTGCCAGCATGCACCATTGGGGCCTCTCTGGAAACACCATATATTTT	CASMHHWGLSGNTIYF
TRBV14	TRBJ2-7	TRBD2	NA	TGTGCCAGCAGCGGGACTAGCGGAACCCCTAGAGCCTTC	CASSGTSGTPRAF
TRBV27	TRBJ2-7	NA	NA	TGTGCCAGCAGCGCGACAGGGACTCCCTACGAGCAGTACTTC	CASSATGTPYEQYF
TRBV9	TRBJ2-7	TRBD2	NA	TGTGCCAGCAGCGTAGCTACGGGCGGGACTACCTACGAGCAGTACTTC	CASSVATGGTTYEQYF
TRBV5-4	TRBJ2-2	NA	many	TGTGCCAGCAGCTTCGGGACACCCGTCGGGGGGGAGCTGTTTTTT	CASSFGTPVGGELFF
TRBV13	TRBJ2-7	TRBD1	many	TGTGCCAGCAGCTCCGGGACAGCCTACGAGCAGTACTTC	CASSSGTAYEQYF